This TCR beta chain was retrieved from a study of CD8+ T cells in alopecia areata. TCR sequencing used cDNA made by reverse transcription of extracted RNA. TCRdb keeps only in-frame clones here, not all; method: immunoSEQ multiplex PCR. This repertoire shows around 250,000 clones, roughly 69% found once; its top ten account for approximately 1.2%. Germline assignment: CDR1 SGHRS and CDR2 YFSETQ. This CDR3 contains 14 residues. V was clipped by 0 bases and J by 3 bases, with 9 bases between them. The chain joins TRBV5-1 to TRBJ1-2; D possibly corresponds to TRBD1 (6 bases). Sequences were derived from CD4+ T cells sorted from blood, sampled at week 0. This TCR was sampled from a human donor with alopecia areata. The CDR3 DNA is TGCGCCAGCAGCTTGGGTGGGGGCGACTATGGCTACACCTTC. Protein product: CASSLGGGDYGYTF.